This T cell receptor beta chain was sequenced for a study of blood T cell repertoires in COVID-19. The CDR3 spans 13 residues. V was trimmed by 7 bases and J by 7 bases, leaving 17 bases between them. CDR1 and CDR2 from the germline V gene are MNHEY and SVGAGI. The data were produced by immunoSEQ multiplex PCR, yet TCRdb's version contains in-frame clones alone and is incomplete. The data contain over 90,000 clones, more than 70% of them singletons. The sample comprised peripheral blood. The J gene is TRBJ2-7, the V gene TRBV6-5; no firm D call. This clonotype was sampled from a woman older than 75 in a cohort sampled during active COVID-19. Here the CDR3 DNA reads TGTGCCAGCACCTTCCCTTCGGGTTTGGAGCAGTACTTC. Protein sequence: CASTFPSGLEQYF.